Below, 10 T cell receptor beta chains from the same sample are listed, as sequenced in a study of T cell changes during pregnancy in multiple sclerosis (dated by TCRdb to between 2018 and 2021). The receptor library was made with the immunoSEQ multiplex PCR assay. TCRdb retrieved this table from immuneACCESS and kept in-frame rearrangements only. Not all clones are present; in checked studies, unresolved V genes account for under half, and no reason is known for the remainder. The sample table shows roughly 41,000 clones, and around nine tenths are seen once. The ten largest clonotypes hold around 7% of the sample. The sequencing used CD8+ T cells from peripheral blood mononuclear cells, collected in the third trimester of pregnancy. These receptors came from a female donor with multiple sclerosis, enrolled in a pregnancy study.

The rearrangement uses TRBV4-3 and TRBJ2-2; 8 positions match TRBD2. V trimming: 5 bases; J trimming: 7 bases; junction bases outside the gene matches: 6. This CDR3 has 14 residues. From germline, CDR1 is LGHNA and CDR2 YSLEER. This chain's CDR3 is CASSTGGQGGELFF. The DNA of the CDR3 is TGCGCCAGCAGCACGGGGGGGCAAGGCGGGGAGCTGTTTTTT.

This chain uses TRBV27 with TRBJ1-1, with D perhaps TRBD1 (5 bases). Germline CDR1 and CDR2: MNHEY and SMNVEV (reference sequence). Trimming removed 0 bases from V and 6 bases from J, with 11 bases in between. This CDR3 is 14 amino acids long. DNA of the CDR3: TGTGCCAGCAGTTTATCCGGGGGGATAGCTGAAGCTTTCTTT. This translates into CASSLSGGIAEAFF.

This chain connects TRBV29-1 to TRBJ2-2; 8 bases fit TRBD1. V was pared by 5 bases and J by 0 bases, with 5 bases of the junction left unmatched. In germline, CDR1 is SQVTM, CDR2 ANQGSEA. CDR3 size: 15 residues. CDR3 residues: CSVHGQGANTGELFF. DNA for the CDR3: TGCAGCGTTCACGGACAGGGCGCGAACACCGGGGAGCTGTTTTTT.

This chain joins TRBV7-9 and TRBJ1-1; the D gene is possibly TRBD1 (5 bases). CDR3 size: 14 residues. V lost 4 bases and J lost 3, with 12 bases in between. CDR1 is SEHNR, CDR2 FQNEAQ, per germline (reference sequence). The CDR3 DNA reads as TGTGCCAGCAGCTCGGGGGATTTGGACACTGAAGCTTTCTTT. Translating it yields CASSSGDLDTEAFF.

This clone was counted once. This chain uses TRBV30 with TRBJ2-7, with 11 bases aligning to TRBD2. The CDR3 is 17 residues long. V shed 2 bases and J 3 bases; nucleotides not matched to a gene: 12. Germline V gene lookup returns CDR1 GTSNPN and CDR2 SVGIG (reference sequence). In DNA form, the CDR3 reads TGTGCCTGGAGTTCACTAGCGGGGGCTTTATTTAGCTACGAGCAGTACTTC. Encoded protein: CAWSSLAGALFSYEQYF. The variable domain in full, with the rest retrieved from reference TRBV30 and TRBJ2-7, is SQTIHQWPATLVQPVGSPLSLECTVEGTSNPNLYWYRQAAGRGLQLLFYSVGIGQISSEVPQNLSASRPQDRQFILSSKKLLLSDSGFYLCAWSSLAGALFSYEQYFGPGTRLTVT.

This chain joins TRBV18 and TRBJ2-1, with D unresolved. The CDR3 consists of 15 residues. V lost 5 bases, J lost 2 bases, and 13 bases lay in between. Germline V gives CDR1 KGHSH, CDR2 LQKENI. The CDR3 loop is CASSSTDSTYNEQFF. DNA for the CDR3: TGTGCCAGCTCATCCACAGATTCGACCTACAATGAGCAGTTCTTC.

The CDR3 DNA reads TGTGCCAGCTCACCAACCCAATTGAGCTCCTACAATGAGCAGTTCTTC. Translation: CASSPTQLSSYNEQFF. The V gene is TRBV18, the J gene TRBJ2-1; D gene ambiguous. The CDR3 is made up of 16 amino acids. Germline CDR1 is KGHSH and CDR2 is LQKENI. V gave up 2 bases and J gave up 0 bases, with 11 bases separating them.

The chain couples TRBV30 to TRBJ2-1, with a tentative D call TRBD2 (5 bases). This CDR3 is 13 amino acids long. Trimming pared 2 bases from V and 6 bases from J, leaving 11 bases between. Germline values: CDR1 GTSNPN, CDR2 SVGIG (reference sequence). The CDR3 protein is CAWSLASFNEQFF. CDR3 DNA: TGTGCCTGGAGTTTGGCTAGCTTCAATGAGCAGTTCTTC.

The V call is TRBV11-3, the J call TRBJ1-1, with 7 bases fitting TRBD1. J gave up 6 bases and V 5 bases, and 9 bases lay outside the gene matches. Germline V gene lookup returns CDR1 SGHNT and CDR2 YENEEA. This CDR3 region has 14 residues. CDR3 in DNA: TGTGCCAGCAGCCGACAGGGTCGGGCGTCTGAAGCTTTCTTT. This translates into CASSRQGRASEAFF.

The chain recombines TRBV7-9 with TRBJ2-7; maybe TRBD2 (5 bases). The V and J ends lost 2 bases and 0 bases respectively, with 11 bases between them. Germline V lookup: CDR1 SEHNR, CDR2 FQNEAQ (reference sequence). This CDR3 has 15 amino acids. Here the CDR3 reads CASSLSEGRSYEQYF. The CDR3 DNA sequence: TGTGCCAGCAGCTTAAGTGAGGGTCGCTCCTACGAGCAGTACTTC.